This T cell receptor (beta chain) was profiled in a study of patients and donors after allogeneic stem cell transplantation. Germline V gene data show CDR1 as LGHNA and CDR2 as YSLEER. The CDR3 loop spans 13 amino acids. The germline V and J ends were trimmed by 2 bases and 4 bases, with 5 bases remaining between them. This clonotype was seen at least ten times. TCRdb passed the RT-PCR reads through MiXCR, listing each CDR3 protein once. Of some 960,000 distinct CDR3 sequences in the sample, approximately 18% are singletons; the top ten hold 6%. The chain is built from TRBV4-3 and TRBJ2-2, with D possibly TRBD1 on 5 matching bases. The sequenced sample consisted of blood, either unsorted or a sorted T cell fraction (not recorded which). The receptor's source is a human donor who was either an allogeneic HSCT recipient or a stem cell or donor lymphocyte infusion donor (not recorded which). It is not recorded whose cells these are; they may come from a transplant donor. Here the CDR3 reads CASSQTGTGELFF. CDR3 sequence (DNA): TGCGCCAGCAGCCAAACAGGCACCGGGGAGCTGTTTTTT.